This TCR beta chain was identified during a study of T cells in Graves' hyperthyroidism and ophthalmopathy. Unmatched junction bases numbered 9, after V lost 10 bases and J lost 5 bases. The CDR3 has 13 amino acids. Germline loops: CDR1 SNHLY, CDR2 FYNNEI. TCR beta CDR3 regions were amplified from RNA transcripts. The TCR CDR3 was amplified in a first-round RT-PCR using the HTBI primer set. A single record per CDR3 protein comes from TCRdb applying MiXCR to the multiplex PCR reads. The sample holds approximately 600,000 distinct CDR3 sequences, over 12% seen once. The sample holds many counts of this clonotype. Antigen: not known. Study-wide points: A model using 13 V-J features told ophthalmopathy apart from stable hyperthyroidism. With a median lead of 6.5 months before onset, the model predicted ophthalmopathy. Blood shared most expanded thyroid clonotypes above 0.001.

The clonotype was recovered from a woman aged 40 to 50 with Graves' ophthalmopathy. The chain uses TRBV2 and TRBJ2-7; 9 nucleotides align to TRBD1. Sequences were obtained from blood. Written as DNA, the CDR3 is TGTGCCACCAAGATGGGACAGGGCAACGAGCAGTACTTC. It yields the protein CATKMGQGNEQYF.